The 30 T cell receptor beta chains given below trace back to one sample, sequenced in a study of blood T cell repertoires in COVID-19. Libraries were prepared by immunoSEQ multiplex PCR; TCRdb keeps only in-frame clonotypes and omits some of them. This sample has about 220,000 clones; more than 65% occur once, and the top ten carry approximately 3.8%. Sequenced sample: peripheral blood. These receptor sequences come from a woman aged 80 or over with acute or convalescent COVID-19.

V and J are TRBV10-3 and TRBJ2-3, with D possibly matching TRBD1 (7 bases). The CDR3 length is 16 residues. V was pared by 3 bases and J by 2 bases, with 15 bases between. The germline CDR1 and CDR2 sequences are ENHRY and SYGVKD. CDR3 DNA sequence: TGTGCCATCAGTGATCGGAGGGGGCTTCTCACAGATACGCAGTATTTT. Translated: CAISDRRGLLTDTQYF.

This clone was detected only once. The J gene is TRBJ1-2, the V gene TRBV11-3, with 10 nucleotides matching TRBD1. The J segment lost 6 bases and the V segment lost 5 bases, leaving 3 bases of the junction unmatched. This CDR3 has 13 amino acids. Looked up from germline, CDR1 is SGHNT and CDR2 is YENEEA. As DNA, the CDR3 is TGTGCCAGCAGCCCGGGACAGGGGAATGGCTACACCTTC. Amino acids: CASSPGQGNGYTF. Supplemented by reference TRBV11-3 and TRBJ1-2, the full variable domain reads EAGVVQSPRYKIIEKKQPVAFWCNPISGHNTLYWYLQNLGQGPELLIRYENEEAVDDSQLPKDRFSAERLKGVDSTLKIQPAELGDSAVYLCASSPGQGNGYTFGSGTRLTVV.

The chain has TRBV10-3 and TRBJ1-2, with a weak D call TRBD1 (5 bases). V gave up 4 bases and J gave up 2 bases, with 11 bases separating them. The CDR3 consists of 14 residues. The V gene's germline CDR1 is ENHRY and CDR2 SYGVKD. CDR3 DNA: TGTGCCATCAGTGCGCGGGGGACGAACTATGGCTACACCTTC. Protein: CAISARGTNYGYTF.

The rearrangement links TRBV12-3 or TRBV12-4 to TRBJ1-2; no definite D call. The V end was cut by 2 bases, the J end by 3 bases, with 7 bases between. This CDR3 is 13 amino acids long. CDR3 DNA sequence: TGTGCCAGCAGTTTACGGGTCCACTATGGCTACACCTTC. Its translation: CASSLRVHYGYTF.

The rearrangement uses TRBV28 and TRBJ1-1; 11 nucleotides align to TRBD1. The germline CDR1 and CDR2 sequences are MDHEN and SYDVKM. The CDR3 loop spans 13 amino acids. V was clipped by 4 bases and J by 10 bases; unmatched bases: 5. The CDR3 nucleotides are TGTGCCAGCAGTTCTCCGGGACAGGGGGGAGCTTTCTTT. This sequence encodes CASSSPGQGGAFF.

The count of this clone is one. This chain uses TRBV7-9 with TRBJ1-3; no firm D call. CDR3 length equals 16 residues. Germline V CDR1 and CDR2: SEHNR, FQNEAQ (reference sequence). Trimming removed 4 bases at V and 0 bases at J, with 13 bases between. As DNA, the CDR3 is TGTGCCAGCAGCTCAGACGGAGGGAGCTCTGGAAACACCATATATTTT. It is translated as CASSSDGGSSGNTIYF.

A single count supports this clone. The chain uses TRBV5-4 and TRBJ2-5, with D perhaps matching TRBD1 (6 bases). CDR3 length: 14 amino acids. V was cut by 1 base and J by 3 bases, with 10 bases left in between. CDR1 is SGHNT and CDR2 is YYREEE in the germline V gene (reference sequence). The CDR3 loop is CASSLPGGKETQYF. The DNA of the CDR3 is TGTGCCAGCAGCTTGCCTGGGGGCAAAGAGACCCAGTACTTC.

J is TRBJ1-2 and V is TRBV29-1, with a weak D call TRBD1 (5 bases). Trimming stripped 2 bases from V and 4 bases from J, with 14 bases between. The CDR3 is made up of 14 amino acids. Germline CDR1 SQVTM, CDR2 ANQGSEA. The CDR3 DNA follows: TGCAGCGTTGAAAGGCAGGGCCAGCGCTATGGCTACACCTTC. Its protein is CSVERQGQRYGYTF. Variable domain in full (rest from reference TRBV29-1 and TRBJ1-2): SAVISQKPSRDICQRGTSLTIQCQVDSQVTMMFWYRQQPGQSLTLIATANQGSEATYESGFVIDKFPISRPNLTFSTLTVSNMSPEDSSIYLCSVERQGQRYGYTFGSGTRLTVV.

V and J are TRBV19 and TRBJ1-3; D is ambiguous. Between the trimmed V and J ends, which lost 3 bases and 0 bases, there was a span of 12 bases. The CDR3 totals 16 residues. Germline values: CDR1 LNHDA, CDR2 SQIVND (reference sequence). The CDR3 nucleotides are TGTGCCAGTAGTATCCAGGCGATCCCCTCTGGAAACACCATATATTTT. Its protein is CASSIQAIPSGNTIYF. Variable domain in full (rest from reference TRBV19 and TRBJ1-3): DGGITQSPKYLFRKEGQNVTLSCEQNLNHDAMYWYRQDPGQGLRLIYYSQIVNDFQKGDIAEGYSVSREKKESFPLTVTSAQKNPTAFYLCASSIQAIPSGNTIYFGEGSWLTVV.

The CDR3 is CASGLARQVAEAFF. In DNA form, the CDR3 reads TGTGCTAGTGGTTTGGCCCGACAGGTAGCTGAAGCTTTCTTT. J is TRBJ1-1 and V is TRBV12-5; the D gene is possibly TRBD1 (6 bases). Trimming shortened V by 1 base and J by 6 bases, and 12 bases separated the two germline ends. The CDR3 spans 14 residues. Looked up from germline, CDR1 is LGHNT and CDR2 is FRNRAP.

The rearrangement links TRBV28 to TRBJ1-2, with D possibly being TRBD1 (6 bases). Trimming took 7 bases from V and 7 from J, leaving 16 bases between them. CDR3 size: 13 residues. Germline values: CDR1 MDHEN, CDR2 SYDVKM. CDR3 bases: TGTGCCAGCATGGGAACCGGGGGGCTTGGCTACACCTTC. Translating gives CASMGTGGLGYTF.

CDR3 residues: CASSAPSPGLAGGPYF. The CDR3 DNA is TGTGCCAGCAGTGCCCCCTCCCCGGGACTAGCGGGGGGGCCCTACTTC. The chain links TRBV2 to TRBJ2-5, with 16 bases matching TRBD2. The ends lost 4 bases at V and 14 bases at J; junction bases unmatched: 13. Germline V CDR1 and CDR2: SNHLY, FYNNEI. CDR3 size: 16 residues.

Here the CDR3 DNA reads TGCGCCAGCAGCCAAGTTCAGGGGGTGGACTATGGCTACACCTTC. Protein sequence: CASSQVQGVDYGYTF. The V call is TRBV4-3, the J call TRBJ1-2; 7 bases fit TRBD1. This CDR3 has 15 residues. Looked up from germline, CDR1 is LGHNA and CDR2 is YSLEER. J was trimmed by 3 bases and V by 1 base; bases with no gene match: 5.

This clone showed up just once. V is TRBV18 and J is TRBJ1-1; D may be TRBD1 (6 bases). With 5 bases removed from V and 1 base from J, the gap between germline ends came to 8 bases. Germline-derived CDR1 and CDR2 are KGHSH and LQKENI. The CDR3 has 13 residues. The CDR3 spells CASSTGTNTEAFF. The CDR3 bases are TGTGCCAGCTCAACAGGGACGAACACTGAAGCTTTCTTT. Looking up the rest from reference TRBV18 and TRBJ1-1 gives the full variable domain: NAGVMQNPRHLVRRRGQEARLRCSPMKGHSHVYWYRQLPEEGLKFMVYLQKENIIDESGMPKERFSAEFPKEGPSILRIQQVVRGDSAAYFCASSTGTNTEAFFGQGTRLTVV.

The chain has TRBV28 and TRBJ1-5, with unresolved D. Trimming shortened V by 2 bases and J by 2 bases, and 7 bases separated the two germline ends. CDR3 length equals 14 residues. Germline V lookup: CDR1 MDHEN, CDR2 SYDVKM. CDR3 sequence reads: CASSLRARNQPQHF. The CDR3 DNA reads TGTGCCAGCAGTTTACGCGCCCGCAATCAGCCCCAGCATTTT.

The DNA of the CDR3 is TGTGCCAGCAGCTCCGGGGTGAGCACAGATACGCAGTATTTT. Protein: CASSSGVSTDTQYF. This rearrangement joins TRBV11-2 to TRBJ2-3, with a weak D call TRBD2 (5 bases). The V gene's germline CDR1 is SGHAT and CDR2 FQNNGV. The CDR3 spans 14 residues. The V and J ends lost 4 bases and 0 bases respectively, with 8 bases between them.

The chain recombines TRBV4-3 with TRBJ2-4; D may be TRBD2 (6 bases). In germline, CDR1 is LGHNA, CDR2 YSLEER. The CDR3 is 17 residues long. The V and J ends lost 4 bases and 2 bases respectively, with 18 bases between them. The CDR3 loop reads CASSLGTGGATKNIQYF. In DNA, the CDR3 is TGCGCCAGCAGCCTCGGAACAGGCGGGGCGACCAAAAACATTCAGTACTTC.

This clone was picked up one time. CDR3 sequence reads: CASSQITRDRSSGNTIYF. In nucleotides, the CDR3 is TGTGCCAGCAGCCAAATTACTCGCGACAGGTCCTCTGGAAACACCATATATTTT. This chain connects TRBV4-2 to TRBJ1-3; D may be TRBD1 (6 bases). This CDR3 has 18 residues. Trimming removed 2 bases at V and 0 bases at J, with 17 bases between. In germline, CDR1 is LGHNA, CDR2 YNFKEQ.

This clone was seen just once. The gene calls are TRBV7-9 and TRBJ1-5, with D possibly matching TRBD1 (6 bases). CDR1 is SEHNR, CDR2 FQNEAQ, per germline (reference sequence). The V end was cut by 4 bases, the J end by 1 base, with 8 bases between. This CDR3 spans 14 amino acids. CDR3 residues: CASSSGQSNQPQHF. The CDR3 coding sequence is TGTGCCAGCAGCTCGGGACAAAGCAATCAGCCCCAGCATTTT.

The chain recombines TRBV2 with TRBJ2-7; D may be TRBD1 (5 bases). Trimming removed 5 bases from V and 3 bases from J, with 8 bases in between. The germline V gene encodes CDR1 SNHLY and CDR2 FYNNEI. The CDR3 covers 12 residues. CDR3 coding DNA: TGTGCCAGCAGTCTAGACAGCTACGAGCAGTACTTC. The encoded protein is CASSLDSYEQYF.

The rearrangement links TRBV7-2 to TRBJ1-4; tentative D call: TRBD1 (5 bases). Trimming took off 3 bases at V and 5 bases at J, with 10 bases between the two ends. The V gene's germline CDR1 is SGHTA and CDR2 FQGNSA. CDR3 size: 14 residues. Written as DNA, the CDR3 is TGTGCCAGCAGCTTTACCTCAGGGAATGAAAAACTGTTTTTT. Its protein product is CASSFTSGNEKLFF.

The V gene is TRBV7-2, the J gene TRBJ2-6; D unclear. The CDR3 is 15 amino acids. The ends were cut back, 1 base at V and 0 bases at J, with 4 bases in the middle. Germline V gene data show CDR1 as SGHTA and CDR2 as FQGNSA. The CDR3 bases are TGTGCCAGCAGCTTAGGGAGCTCTGGGGCCAACGTCCTGACTTTC. Protein: CASSLGSSGANVLTF.

The chain links TRBV5-1 to TRBJ1-2; no reliable D call. The CDR3 has 13 amino acids. The V gene's germline CDR1 is SGHRS and CDR2 YFSETQ. Between the trimmed V and J ends, which lost 4 bases and 8 bases, there was a span of 15 bases. CDR3 region: CASSPHPQSGYTF. The CDR3 bases are TGCGCCAGCAGCCCTCACCCCCAGTCGGGCTACACCTTC. Variable domain in full (rest from reference TRBV5-1 and TRBJ1-2): KAGVTQTPRYLIKTRGQQVTLSCSPISGHRSVSWYQQTPGQGLQFLFEYFSETQRNKGNFPGRFSGRQFSNSRSEMNVSTLELGDSALYLCASSPHPQSGYTFGSGTRLTVV.

This rearrangement joins TRBV6-5 to TRBJ1-1; D is unclear. The V gene lost 4 bases and the J gene lost 2 bases, with 11 bases spanning the gap. The CDR3 contains 14 residues. Germline CDR1 and CDR2: MNHEY and SVGAGI. This CDR3 is CASSSSPLNTEAFF. The CDR3 DNA follows: TGTGCCAGCAGTTCGTCCCCCTTAAACACTGAAGCTTTCTTT.

This clone was recorded only once. This sequence joins TRBV6-1 and TRBJ1-6, with TRBD1 identical over 7 bases. The CDR3 sequence is 13 residues long. Germline trimming cut 2 bases from V and 13 bases from J; bases unmatched to any gene: 5. The germline V gene has CDR1 MNHNS and CDR2 SASEGT. CDR3 sequence: CASSETAGGPLHF. The DNA of the CDR3 is TGTGCCAGCAGTGAAACGGCAGGGGGGCCCCTCCACTTT.

This clone was recorded a few times. The rearrangement links TRBV19 to TRBJ2-2, with TRBD1 matching 7 bases. V shed 11 bases, J shed 0 bases, and the junction held 6 bases outside the gene matches. Per the germline V gene, CDR1 is LNHDA and CDR2 is SQIVND (reference sequence). The CDR3 contains 14 residues. This CDR3 is CASRTGANTGELFF. The DNA for the CDR3 is TGTGCCTCACGGACAGGCGCGAACACCGGGGAGCTGTTTTTT.

This rearrangement joins TRBV3-1 (or the pseudogene TRBV3-2) to TRBJ2-3, with D tentatively TRBD1 (6 bases). V was clipped by 1 base and J by 5 bases, with 13 bases between them. This CDR3 is 15 amino acids long. Per the germline V gene, CDR1 is LGHDT and CDR2 is YNNKEL (reference sequence). Written as DNA, the CDR3 is TGTGCCAGCAGCCAAGTAGGGGCAGGGGAAGATACGCAGTATTTT. Amino acids: CASSQVGAGEDTQYF.

This clone came up a few times. The chain is built from TRBV7-2 and TRBJ1-2, with D uncertain. Per the germline V gene, CDR1 is SGHTA and CDR2 is FQGNSA. Trimming stripped 4 bases from V and 3 bases from J, with 12 bases between. The CDR3 spans 14 residues. CDR3 in amino acids: CASSSDIRDYGYTF. The DNA of the CDR3 is TGTGCCAGCAGCTCGGATATTCGGGACTATGGCTACACCTTC. Based on the CDR3 plus reference TRBV7-2 and TRBJ1-2, the full variable domain is GAGVSQSPSNKVTEKGKDVELRCDPISGHTALYWYRQSLGQGLEFLIYFQGNSAPDKSGLPSDRFSAERTGGSVSTLTIQRTQQEDSAVYLCASSSDIRDYGYTFGSGTRLTVV.

This chain joins TRBV30 and TRBJ2-7; 12 nucleotides line up with TRBD1. The CDR3 length is 14 residues. V shed 4 bases, J shed 5 bases, and the junction held 6 bases outside the gene matches. Per the germline V gene, CDR1 is GTSNPN and CDR2 is SVGIG (reference sequence). The CDR3 nucleotides are TGTGCCTGGAACGCCGGGACAGGGGGCAACGAGCAGTACTTC. Its translation: CAWNAGTGGNEQYF.

J is TRBJ1-5 and V is TRBV29-1, with unresolved D. CDR3 size: 13 residues. The germline V and J ends were trimmed by 5 bases and 2 bases, with 10 bases remaining between them. Germline V gene lookup returns CDR1 SQVTM and CDR2 ANQGSEA. This chain's CDR3 is CSVNYGGNQPQHF. CDR3 sequence (DNA): TGCAGCGTTAACTATGGTGGCAATCAGCCCCAGCATTTT. The complete variable domain, with remaining parts taken from reference TRBV29-1 and TRBJ1-5, reads SAVISQKPSRDICQRGTSLTIQCQVDSQVTMMFWYRQQPGQSLTLIATANQGSEATYESGFVIDKFPISRPNLTFSTLTVSNMSPEDSSIYLCSVNYGGNQPQHFGDGTRLSIL.